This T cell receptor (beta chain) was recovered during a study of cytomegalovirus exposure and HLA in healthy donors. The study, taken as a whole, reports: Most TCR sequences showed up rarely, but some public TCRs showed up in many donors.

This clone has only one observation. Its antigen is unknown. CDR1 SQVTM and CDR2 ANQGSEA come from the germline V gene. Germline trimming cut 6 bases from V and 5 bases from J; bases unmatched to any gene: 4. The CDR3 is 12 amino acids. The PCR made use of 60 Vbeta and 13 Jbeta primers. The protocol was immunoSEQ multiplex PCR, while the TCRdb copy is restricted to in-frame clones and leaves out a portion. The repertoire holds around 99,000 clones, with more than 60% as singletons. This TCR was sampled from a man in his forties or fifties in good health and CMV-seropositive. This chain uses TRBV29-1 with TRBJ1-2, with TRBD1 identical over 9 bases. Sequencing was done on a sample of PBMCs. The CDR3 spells CSVPGQGYGYTF. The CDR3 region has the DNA TGCAGCGTACCGGGACAGGGATATGGCTACACCTTC.